Sequencing of this TCR beta chain was carried out in a study of cytomegalovirus exposure and HLA in healthy donors. All the people who gave samples were healthy bone marrow donors. PCR primers comprised 60 Vbeta and 13 Jbeta primers. Original processing notes: In a later analysis, some 11 million of approximately 86 million unique beta chains occurred in at least two donors. TCRdb's copy holds only in-frame clones and misses some; the assay was immunoSEQ multiplex PCR. V and J calls and clone size are those listed in that table; D and trimming were worked out from the DNA. Altogether about 200,000 clones are present, 79% being singletons, with the ten largest covering approximately 1.5%. With V trimmed by 7 bases and J by 5 bases, 9 bases remained unmatched. The CDR3 has 16 residues. In germline, CDR1 is MGHRA, CDR2 YSYEKL. Study observations and caveats: Common viral pathogens were later found to be apparently linked to several of the most significant clusters. A reported reduction in N-insertions relative to the approximately 640-donor mean was seen in an Asian-associated ancestry cluster in a later analysis.

This clone was observed a few times. Antigen specificity is unknown. V gene TRBV4-1 combines with J gene TRBJ2-7; 15 nucleotides match TRBD2. The sequence came from a girl aged 10 to 17 in good health and CMV-seropositive. The sequencing input was PBMCs. For the CDR3, the DNA is TGCGCCAGCACCGGGGGACTAGCGGGGGGCCCCCACGAGCAGTACTTC. This sequence encodes CASTGGLAGGPHEQYF.